The source of this T cell receptor beta chain is a study of blood T cells in healthy people across ages. Isolating PBMCs gave at least 6 million of these cells per sample. Then a second PCR, running roughly 7 to 11 cycles, was carried out with a sample-barcoded 5' primer and a J-beta primer mix. Each CDR3 protein gets one entry after TCRdb re-called the 5' RACE reads with MiXCR. Of about 930,000 distinct CDR3 sequences in the sample, 25% to 35% were seen once. Germline V CDR1 and CDR2: LGHNA, YNFKEQ. V shed 2 bases and J shed 2 bases, with 19 bases lying between them. CDR3 length equals 19 residues. This sample was shared with a second study, whose subject was T cells of mothers and their children. That investigation notes: Within related and unrelated pairs, thymic selection shapes TCR recombination output in a similar way.

This clonotype was sampled from a middle-aged woman in good health. The source material was blood. The V call is TRBV4-2, the J call TRBJ2-6; the D gene could be TRBD1 or TRBD2 (5 bases each). CDR3 region: CASSQFRAQRKTGANVLTF. As DNA, the CDR3 is TGTGCCAGCAGCCAATTCAGGGCCCAGCGGAAAACTGGGGCCAACGTCCTGACTTTC.